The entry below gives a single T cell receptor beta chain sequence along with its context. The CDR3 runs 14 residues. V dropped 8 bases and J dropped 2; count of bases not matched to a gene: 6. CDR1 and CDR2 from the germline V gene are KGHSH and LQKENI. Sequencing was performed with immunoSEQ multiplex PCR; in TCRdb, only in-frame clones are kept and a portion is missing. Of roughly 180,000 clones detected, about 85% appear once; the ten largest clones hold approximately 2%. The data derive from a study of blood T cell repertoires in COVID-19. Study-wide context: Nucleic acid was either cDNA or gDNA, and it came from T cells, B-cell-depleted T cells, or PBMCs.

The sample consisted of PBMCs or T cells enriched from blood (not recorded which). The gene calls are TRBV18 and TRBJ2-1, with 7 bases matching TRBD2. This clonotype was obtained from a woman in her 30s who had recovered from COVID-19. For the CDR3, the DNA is TGTGCCAGCCTGGGAGGGAATCCCTACAATGAGCAGTTCTTC. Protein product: CASLGGNPYNEQFF.